This entry concerns a single TCR beta chain. As yet, its antigen is unknown. V dropped 2 bases and J dropped 10; count of bases not matched to a gene: 5. The CDR3 contains 14 residues. Germline V gene lookup returns CDR1 SGHTA and CDR2 FQGNSA. Quantitative barcoded 5'-RACE was used to prepare TCR beta libraries. TCRdb reanalysed the 5' RACE reads using MiXCR and keeps one entry per CDR3 protein. The sample carries some 840,000 distinct CDR3 sequences, approximately 12% recorded once. This specimen comes from a study of CD8 T cells in ankylosing spondylitis. Study-level results: Seemingly characteristic of ankylosing spondylitis blood was a TCR beta motif consisting of fewer than 10 highly homologous variants. CD8+ by phenotype, disease-linked clones were relatively rare in peripheral blood. Enrichment of disease-linked clones was reportedly significant in matched ankylosing spondylitis synovial fluid.

Sequenced input: blood, either unsorted or a sorted T cell fraction (not recorded which). The receptor was isolated from a male donor with ankylosing spondylitis. The genes are TRBV7-2 and TRBJ2-5; 12 nucleotides agree with TRBD2. CDR3 sequence reads: CASSLRLAGGDQYF. The CDR3 nucleotides read TGTGCCAGCAGCTTACGGCTAGCGGGAGGGGACCAGTACTTC.